The 30 T cell receptor beta chains below come from one sample, sequenced in a study of CD8 T cells in Susac syndrome. Random hexamers primed reverse transcription of about 0.5 to 1 ug RNA. TCRdb re-analysed the immunoSEQ multiplex PCR reads in MiXCR, keeping a single row per CDR3 protein. The sample contains about 190,000 distinct CDR3 sequences, around 95% of which appear only once. Source material: CD4+ T cells from PBMCs. These receptors originate from a human donor in good health.

The CDR3 region has the DNA TGTGCCAGCAGTCCTACCGCCGGGACTAGCGGGAGTAATGAGCAGTTCTTC. This encodes CASSPTAGTSGSNEQFF. The rearrangement joins TRBV3-1 to TRBJ2-1; TRBD2 matches 14 bases. The germline gives CDR1 LGHDT, CDR2 YNNKEL (reference sequence). The CDR3 totals 17 residues. The junction had 11 bases not matched to a gene; V was cut back by 6 bases and J by 7 bases.

The gene calls are TRBV12-3 or TRBV12-4 and TRBJ2-5; D not certain. CDR3 length: 11 residues. V lost 6 bases to trimming and J lost 4 bases, with 6 bases between them. CDR3 region: CASRDLETQYF. DNA for the CDR3: TGTGCCAGCAGGGATTTAGAGACCCAGTACTTC.

J is TRBJ1-1 and V is TRBV3-1; D gene unclear. Trimming left V 7 bases short and J 1 base short, with 10 bases between. This CDR3 comprises 13 residues. Germline V lookup: CDR1 LGHDT, CDR2 YNNKEL (reference sequence). The CDR3 loop is CASNTDGNTEAFF. Here the CDR3 DNA reads TGTGCCAGCAACACGGACGGGAACACTGAAGCTTTCTTT.

CDR3 residues: CASSLGHTDREQFF. The CDR3 nucleotides are TGTGCCAGCAGTTTGGGGCACACCGACAGGGAGCAGTTCTTC. V gene TRBV12-3 or TRBV12-4 combines with J gene TRBJ2-1; maybe TRBD1 (6 bases). The CDR3 runs to 14 residues. Trimming removed 3 bases at V and 10 bases at J, with 16 bases between.

The chain carries TRBV20-1 and TRBJ2-7; D perhaps matches TRBD2 (5 bases). With 0 bases removed from V and 6 bases from J, the gap between germline ends came to 15 bases. The germline V gene encodes CDR1 DFQATT and CDR2 SNEGSKA (reference sequence). The CDR3 loop spans 14 amino acids. The CDR3 is CSARDPSGISEQYV. DNA for the CDR3: TGCAGTGCTAGAGATCCCTCCGGGATTAGCGAGCAGTACGTC.

This clonotype was recorded once. The CDR3 DNA is TGTGCCAGCAGCCAACAGGAAATGGGAAATCAGCCCCAGCATTTT. This encodes CASSQQEMGNQPQHF. V is TRBV4-2 and J is TRBJ1-5; D unclear. The V gene lost 2 bases and the J gene lost 4 bases, with 12 bases spanning the gap. CDR3 length: 15 residues. Per germline, CDR1 LGHNA and CDR2 YNFKEQ.

The V call is TRBV10-3, the J call TRBJ2-7; 10 bases align to TRBD1. V lost 6 bases to trimming and J lost 6 bases; unmatched junction nucleotides: 2. There are 12 residues in the CDR3. Germline V gene data show CDR1 as ENHRY and CDR2 as SYGVKD. This CDR3 reads CAIRGQGGEQYF. The CDR3, as DNA: TGTGCCATCAGAGGACAGGGGGGCGAGCAGTACTTC.

The J gene is TRBJ2-3, the V gene TRBV29-1, with TRBD1 identical over 7 bases. The CDR3 is made up of 15 amino acids. The germline V gene has CDR1 SQVTM and CDR2 ANQGSEA. V was clipped by 3 bases and J by 1 base; unmatched bases: 7. CDR3 sequence (DNA): TGCAGCGTTGACACGGGGCAGGGGGGCACAGATACGCAGTATTTT. This translates into CSVDTGQGGTDTQYF.

The chain employs TRBV2 and TRBJ2-1; D gene uncertain. Germline V gives CDR1 SNHLY, CDR2 FYNNEI. CDR3 length: 11 amino acids. Trimming cost V 3 bases and J 12 bases, with 9 bases left between them. CDR3 in DNA: TGTGCCAGCAGTGATACTTCGCGGCAGTTCTTC. Residues: CASSDTSRQFF.

CDR3 protein: CASSLPGGGAVAFF. As DNA, the CDR3 is TGCGCCAGCAGCTTGCCCGGTGGGGGCGCGGTGGCTTTCTTT. This chain joins TRBV5-1 and TRBJ1-1; possible D gene TRBD1, 6 bases. Trimming took off 1 base at V and 11 bases at J, with 18 bases between the two ends. There are 14 residues in the CDR3. The germline CDR1 and CDR2 sequences are SGHRS and YFSETQ.

This rearrangement joins TRBV6-1 to TRBJ1-5, with 11 bases that match TRBD1. Germline CDR1 and CDR2: MNHNS and SASEGT. V dropped 7 bases and J dropped 5; count of bases not matched to a gene: 13. CDR3 length equals 17 residues. CDR3 in amino acids: CASTITGTGGGDQPQHF. CDR3 bases: TGTGCCAGCACCATAACCGGGACAGGGGGGGGCGATCAGCCCCAGCATTTT.

This chain links TRBV12-3 or TRBV12-4 with TRBJ1-5, with D unresolved. Trimming cost V 0 bases and J 5 bases, with 8 bases left between them. The CDR3 contains 14 residues. CDR3 protein: CASSLAPGYQPQHF. Written as DNA, the CDR3 is TGTGCCAGCAGTTTAGCCCCGGGCTATCAGCCCCAGCATTTT.

This chain connects TRBV20-1 to TRBJ1-1; TRBD1 agrees at 8 bases. This CDR3 region has 16 residues. Looked up from germline, CDR1 is DFQATT and CDR2 is SNEGSKA (reference sequence). With V trimmed by 5 bases and J by 0 bases, 11 bases remained unmatched. The CDR3, as DNA: TGCAGTGCTGGGGGACAGGTGATGATCATGAACACTGAAGCTTTCTTT. Its translation is CSAGGQVMIMNTEAFF.

The V and J genes are TRBV7-9 and TRBJ1-2; unclear D gene. The CDR3 totals 11 residues. V lost 5 bases and J 6 bases, leaving 7 bases between the germline ends. The germline V gene has CDR1 SEHNR and CDR2 FQNEAQ (reference sequence). CDR3 loop: CASSPEDGYTF. The CDR3 DNA reads TGTGCCAGCAGCCCCGAGGATGGCTACACCTTC.

This rearrangement joins TRBV7-9 to TRBJ2-5; no clear D. V shed 4 bases and J shed 5 bases, with 2 bases lying between them. The CDR3 loop spans 10 amino acids. The V gene's germline CDR1 is SEHNR and CDR2 FQNEAQ (reference sequence). CDR3 coding DNA: TGTGCCAGCAGCTGGGAGACCCAGTACTTC. It yields the protein CASSWETQYF.

The CDR3 DNA reads as TGTGCCACCAACCCATACGACGGGGTCGGGAATGAGCAGTTCTTC. Translated: CATNPYDGVGNEQFF. The chain joins TRBV15 to TRBJ2-1; TRBD2 is a possible D gene (5 bases). The germline CDR1 and CDR2 sequences are LNHNV and YYDKDF (reference sequence). The CDR3 totals 15 residues. Between the trimmed V and J ends, which lost 7 bases and 7 bases, there was a span of 20 bases.

This sequence joins TRBV25-1 and TRBJ1-2; 7 positions match TRBD1. Germline-derived CDR1 and CDR2 are MGHDK and SYGVNS. J lost 2 bases, V lost 4 bases, and 4 bases had no gene match. The CDR3 covers 14 residues. CDR3 loop: CASSGQGRNYGYTF. The CDR3 nucleotides are TGTGCCAGCAGTGGACAGGGAAGAAACTATGGCTACACCTTC.

The V gene is TRBV30, the J gene TRBJ1-1; D might be TRBD1 (5 bases). V was shortened by 5 bases and J by 7 bases, with 8 bases between the two germline ends. The CDR3 totals 10 residues. Germline assignment: CDR1 GTSNPN and CDR2 SVGIG (reference sequence). In DNA, the CDR3 is TGTGCCTGGGGAAGGGGTGAAGCTTTCTTT. The encoded protein is CAWGRGEAFF.

The V call is TRBV30, the J call TRBJ1-5; D is perhaps TRBD1 (6 bases). Germline values: CDR1 GTSNPN, CDR2 SVGIG (reference sequence). Trimming pared 0 bases from V and 3 bases from J, leaving 9 bases between. The CDR3 consists of 14 residues. The CDR3 sequence is CAWSVSGANQPQHF. CDR3 nucleotide sequence: TGTGCCTGGAGTGTATCGGGGGCCAATCAGCCCCAGCATTTT. Using reference TRBV30 and TRBJ1-5 for the parts outside the CDR3, the full variable domain is SQTIHQWPATLVQPVGSPLSLECTVEGTSNPNLYWYRQAAGRGLQLLFYSVGIGQISSEVPQNLSASRPQDRQFILSSKKLLLSDSGFYLCAWSVSGANQPQHFGDGTRLSIL.

This chain links TRBV7-8 with TRBJ1-3; weak D call: TRBD1 (5 bases). Germline CDR1 and CDR2: SGHVS and FQNEAQ. The CDR3 runs 14 residues. V was trimmed by 4 bases and J by 0 bases, leaving 7 bases between them. The DNA of the CDR3 is TGTGCCAGCAGCTCAAGGGGCTCTGGAAACACCATATATTTT. Protein: CASSSRGSGNTIYF.

This sequence joins TRBV4-1 and TRBJ2-6; a possible D gene is TRBD1 (6 bases). The V gene lost 0 bases and the J gene lost 0 bases, with 12 bases spanning the gap. The CDR3 is made up of 18 amino acids. Germline CDR1 reads MGHRA; CDR2 reads YSYEKL. CDR3 in amino acids: CASSQDDRPSSGANVLTF. The CDR3 DNA sequence: TGCGCCAGCAGCCAAGATGACAGGCCAAGCTCTGGGGCCAACGTCCTGACTTTC.

The chain joins TRBV15 to TRBJ2-3; TRBD2 agrees at 13 bases. Germline V gene lookup returns CDR1 LNHNV and CDR2 YYDKDF (reference sequence). The V gene end was trimmed by 4 bases and the J gene end by 4 bases; junction bases not matched to a gene: 11. This CDR3 region has 18 residues. CDR3 sequence (DNA): TGTGCCACCAGCACGCGCCGGACTAGCGGGAGAAGGGCAGATACGCAGTATTTT. It is translated as CATSTRRTSGRRADTQYF.

This clonotype was seen a single time. The V and J genes are TRBV7-2 and TRBJ2-3; TRBD2 agrees at 9 bases. In germline, CDR1 is SGHTA, CDR2 FQGNSA. The CDR3 is 16 amino acids. The ends lost 1 base at V and 6 bases at J; junction bases unmatched: 8. The DNA for the CDR3 is TGTGCCAGCAGCTTAGGGGTCGCTAGCGGGGCGGATACGCAGTATTTT. It encodes CASSLGVASGADTQYF.

This chain uses TRBV4-2 with TRBJ2-2, with D possibly being TRBD2 (6 bases). The CDR3 covers 15 residues. The V gene's germline CDR1 is LGHNA and CDR2 YNFKEQ. V dropped 2 bases and J dropped 3 bases, with 10 bases sitting between them. CDR3 sequence (DNA): TGTGCCAGCAGCCAACTAGCGACTGACACCGGGGAGCTGTTTTTT. This sequence encodes CASSQLATDTGELFF.

This chain links TRBV12-3 or TRBV12-4 with TRBJ1-5; 8 bases fit TRBD1. This CDR3 has 16 residues. V lost 4 bases to trimming and J lost 3 bases; unmatched junction nucleotides: 8. CDR3 residues: CASSSQGGPYNQPQHF. The CDR3 DNA reads TGTGCCAGCAGTTCACAGGGGGGACCATACAATCAGCCCCAGCATTTT.

The chain combines TRBV27 with TRBJ1-5; D remains ambiguous. This CDR3 spans 14 amino acids. Germline V gene sequence: CDR1 MNHEY, CDR2 SMNVEV (reference sequence). Trimming pared 5 bases from V and 2 bases from J, leaving 10 bases between. Here the CDR3 reads CASSRYRGNQPQHF. CDR3 bases: TGTGCCAGCAGTCGGTACAGAGGCAATCAGCCCCAGCATTTT.

This clonotype was seen more than once but under ten times. This sequence joins TRBV25-1 and TRBJ2-1; 7 bases fit TRBD1. V shed 4 bases, J shed 2 bases, and the junction held 2 bases outside the gene matches. The germline V gene encodes CDR1 MGHDK and CDR2 SYGVNS. This CDR3 is built from 14 residues. The CDR3 DNA reads as TGTGCCAGCAGTGGGACAGGTACCTACAATGAGCAGTTCTTC. This codes for CASSGTGTYNEQFF.

This clonotype has just one count. The chain links TRBV20-1 to TRBJ2-6; D gene uncertain. The CDR3 totals 13 residues. V was shortened by 4 bases and J by 0 bases, with 4 bases between the two germline ends. Per the germline V gene, CDR1 is DFQATT and CDR2 is SNEGSKA (reference sequence). The CDR3 sequence is CSAIYSGANVLTF. The CDR3 DNA sequence: TGCAGTGCTATCTACTCTGGGGCCAACGTCCTGACTTTC.

The chain links TRBV21-1 to TRBJ2-7. TRBV21-1 is annotated as a pseudogene. This CDR3 contains 13 residues. Here the CDR3 reads CASSKLKSYEQYV. CDR3 coding DNA: TGTGCCAGCAGCAAACTAAAGAGTTACGAGCAGTACGTC.

Here the CDR3 reads CASSAPDFPPLHF. The CDR3 nucleotides are TGTGCCAGCAGCGCCCCGGACTTTCCACCCCTCCACTTT. The chain recombines TRBV7-2 with TRBJ1-6; D gene uncertain. The V gene lost 5 bases and the J gene lost 11 bases, with 13 bases spanning the gap. Germline assignment: CDR1 SGHTA and CDR2 FQGNSA. This CDR3 is 13 amino acids long.